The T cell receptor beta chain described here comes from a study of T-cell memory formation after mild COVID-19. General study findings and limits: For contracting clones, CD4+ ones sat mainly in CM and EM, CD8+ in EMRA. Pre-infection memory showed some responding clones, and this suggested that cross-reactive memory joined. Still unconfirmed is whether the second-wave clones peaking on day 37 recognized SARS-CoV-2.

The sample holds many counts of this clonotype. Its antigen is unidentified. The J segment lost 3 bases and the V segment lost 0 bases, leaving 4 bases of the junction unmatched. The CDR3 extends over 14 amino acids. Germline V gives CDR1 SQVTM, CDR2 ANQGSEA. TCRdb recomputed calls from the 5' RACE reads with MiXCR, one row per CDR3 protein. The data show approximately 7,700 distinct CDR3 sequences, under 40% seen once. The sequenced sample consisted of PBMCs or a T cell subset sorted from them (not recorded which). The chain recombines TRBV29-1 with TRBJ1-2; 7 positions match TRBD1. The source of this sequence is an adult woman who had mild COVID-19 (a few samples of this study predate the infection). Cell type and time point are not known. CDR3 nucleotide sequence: TGCAGCGTTGAAGACAAGGGGGCCTACTATGGCTACACCTTC. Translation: CSVEDKGAYYGYTF.